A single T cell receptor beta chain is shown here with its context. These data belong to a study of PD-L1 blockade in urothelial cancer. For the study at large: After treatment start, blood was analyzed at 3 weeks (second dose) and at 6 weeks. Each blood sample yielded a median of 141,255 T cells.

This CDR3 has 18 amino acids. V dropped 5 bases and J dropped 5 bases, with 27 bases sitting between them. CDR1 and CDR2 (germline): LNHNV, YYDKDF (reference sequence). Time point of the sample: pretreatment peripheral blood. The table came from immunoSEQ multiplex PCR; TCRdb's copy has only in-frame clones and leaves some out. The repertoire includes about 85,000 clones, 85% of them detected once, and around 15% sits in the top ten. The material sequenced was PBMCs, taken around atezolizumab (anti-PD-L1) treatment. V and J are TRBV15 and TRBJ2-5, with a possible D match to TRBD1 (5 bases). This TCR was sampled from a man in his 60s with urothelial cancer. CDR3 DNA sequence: TGTGCCACCAGCGGGTTCTGGGGCTCCCGCCGGTATTCGGAGACCCAGTACTTC. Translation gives CATSGFWGSRRYSETQYF.